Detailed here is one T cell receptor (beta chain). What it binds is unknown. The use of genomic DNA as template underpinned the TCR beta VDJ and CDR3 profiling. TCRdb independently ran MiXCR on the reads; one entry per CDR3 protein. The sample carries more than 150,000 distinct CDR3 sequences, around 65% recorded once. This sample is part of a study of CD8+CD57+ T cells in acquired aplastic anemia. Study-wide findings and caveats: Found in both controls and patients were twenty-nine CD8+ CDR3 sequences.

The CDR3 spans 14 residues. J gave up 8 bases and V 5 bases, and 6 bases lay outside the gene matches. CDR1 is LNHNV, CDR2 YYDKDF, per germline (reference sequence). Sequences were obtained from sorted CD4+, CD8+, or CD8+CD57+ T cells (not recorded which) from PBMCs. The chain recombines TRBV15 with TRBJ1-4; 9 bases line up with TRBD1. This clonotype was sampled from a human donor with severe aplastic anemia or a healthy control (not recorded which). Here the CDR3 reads CATSRDRVGEKLFF. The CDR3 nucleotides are TGTGCCACCAGCCGGGACAGGGTCGGGGAAAAACTGTTTTTT.